Sequencing of this T cell receptor (beta chain) was carried out in a study of blood T cell repertoires in COVID-19. Original data processing: Reference gene primer amplification gave nucleated cell count estimates. Generated by immunoSEQ multiplex PCR, the TCRdb table keeps only in-frame clones and is missing some. That table gives V, J and clone size, and the DNA gave D and trimming. The data show more than 300,000 clones, with around 87% seen just once and more than 1.5% held by the top ten. Allocation to cohorts depended on clinical history reported by the participants. Germline V gene lookup returns CDR1 SGHDN and CDR2 FVKESK. V was trimmed by 4 bases and J by 0 bases, leaving 13 bases between them. The CDR3 is 16 amino acids.

The TCR was taken from a man in his forties in a cohort exposed to, infected with or recovered from COVID-19 (not recorded which). The sequencing input was PBMCs or T cells enriched from blood (not recorded which). The chain employs TRBV14 and TRBJ2-4, with D possibly matching TRBD2 (5 bases). CDR3 sequence: CASSRSGGLAKNIQYF. The CDR3 DNA reads as TGTGCCAGCAGCCGTTCGGGCGGGCTAGCCAAAAACATTCAGTACTTC.